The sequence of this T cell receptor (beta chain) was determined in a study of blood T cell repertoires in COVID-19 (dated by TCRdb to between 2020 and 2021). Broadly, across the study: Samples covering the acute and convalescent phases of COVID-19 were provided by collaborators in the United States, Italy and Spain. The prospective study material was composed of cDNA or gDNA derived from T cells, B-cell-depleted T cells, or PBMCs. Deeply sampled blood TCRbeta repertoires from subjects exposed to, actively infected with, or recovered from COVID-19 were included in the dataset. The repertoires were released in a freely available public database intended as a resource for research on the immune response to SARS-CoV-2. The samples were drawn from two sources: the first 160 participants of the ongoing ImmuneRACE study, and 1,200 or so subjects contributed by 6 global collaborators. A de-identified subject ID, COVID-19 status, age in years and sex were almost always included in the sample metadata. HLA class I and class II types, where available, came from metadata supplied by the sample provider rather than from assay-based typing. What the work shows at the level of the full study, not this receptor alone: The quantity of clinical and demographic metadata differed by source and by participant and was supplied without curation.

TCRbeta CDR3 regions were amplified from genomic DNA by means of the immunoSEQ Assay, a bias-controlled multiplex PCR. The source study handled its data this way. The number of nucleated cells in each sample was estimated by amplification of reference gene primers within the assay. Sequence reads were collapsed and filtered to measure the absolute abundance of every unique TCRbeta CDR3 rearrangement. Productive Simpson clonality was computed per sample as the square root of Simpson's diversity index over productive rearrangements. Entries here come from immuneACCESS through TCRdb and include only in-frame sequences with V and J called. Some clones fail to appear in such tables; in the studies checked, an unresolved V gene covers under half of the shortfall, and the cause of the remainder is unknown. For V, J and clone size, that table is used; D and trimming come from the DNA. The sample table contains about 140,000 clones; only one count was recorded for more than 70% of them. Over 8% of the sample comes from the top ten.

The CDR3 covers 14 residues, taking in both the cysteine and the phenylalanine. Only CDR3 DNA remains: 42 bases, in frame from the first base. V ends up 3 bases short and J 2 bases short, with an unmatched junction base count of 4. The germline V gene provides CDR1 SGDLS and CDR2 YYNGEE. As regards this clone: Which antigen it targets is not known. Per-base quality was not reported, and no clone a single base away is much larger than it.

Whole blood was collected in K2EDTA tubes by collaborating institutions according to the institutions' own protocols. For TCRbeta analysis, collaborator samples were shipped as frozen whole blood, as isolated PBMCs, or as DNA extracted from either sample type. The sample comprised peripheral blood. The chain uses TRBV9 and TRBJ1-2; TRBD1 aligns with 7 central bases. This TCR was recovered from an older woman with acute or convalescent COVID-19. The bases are TGTGCCAGCAGCGCGGGGACAGTCAACTATGGCTACACCTTC. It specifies CASSAGTVNYGYTF.